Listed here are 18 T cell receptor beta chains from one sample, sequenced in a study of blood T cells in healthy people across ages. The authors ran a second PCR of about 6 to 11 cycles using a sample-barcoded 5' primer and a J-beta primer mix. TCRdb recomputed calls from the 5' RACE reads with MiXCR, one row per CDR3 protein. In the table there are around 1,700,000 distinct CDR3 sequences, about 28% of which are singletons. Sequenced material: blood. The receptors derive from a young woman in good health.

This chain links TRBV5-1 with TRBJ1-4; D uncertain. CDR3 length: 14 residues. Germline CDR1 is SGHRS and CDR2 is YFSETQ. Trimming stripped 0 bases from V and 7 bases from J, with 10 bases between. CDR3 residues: CASSLETASEKLFF. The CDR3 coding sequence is TGCGCCAGCAGCTTGGAAACGGCCTCTGAAAAACTGTTTTTT.

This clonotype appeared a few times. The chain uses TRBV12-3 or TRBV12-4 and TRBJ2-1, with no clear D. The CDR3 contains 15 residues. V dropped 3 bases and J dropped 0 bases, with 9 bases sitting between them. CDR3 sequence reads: CASSFSMSSYNEQFF. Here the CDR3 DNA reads TGTGCCAGCAGTTTTTCGATGAGCTCCTACAATGAGCAGTTCTTC.

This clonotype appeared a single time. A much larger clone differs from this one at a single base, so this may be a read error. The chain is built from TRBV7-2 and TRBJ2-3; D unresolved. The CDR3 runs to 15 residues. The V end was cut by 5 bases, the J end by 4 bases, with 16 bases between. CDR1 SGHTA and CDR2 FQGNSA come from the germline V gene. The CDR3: CASSRQPRGADTQYF. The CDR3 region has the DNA TGTGCCAGCAGCCGCCAGCCCCGCGGCGCAGATACGCAGTATTTT. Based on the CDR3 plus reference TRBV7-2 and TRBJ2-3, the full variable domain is GAGVSQSPSNKVTEKGKDVELRCDPISGHTALYWYRQSLGQGLEFLIYFQGNSAPDKSGLPSDRFSAERTGGSVSTLTIQRTQQEDSAVYLCASSRQPRGADTQYFGPGTRLTVL.

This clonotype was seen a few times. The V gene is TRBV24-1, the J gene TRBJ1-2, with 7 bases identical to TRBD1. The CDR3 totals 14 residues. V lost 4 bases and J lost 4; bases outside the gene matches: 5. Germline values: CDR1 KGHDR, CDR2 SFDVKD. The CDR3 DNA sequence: TGTGCCACCAGTGACCGGACAGGTGTCTATGGCTACACCTTC. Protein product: CATSDRTGVYGYTF.

The CDR3 region has the DNA TGTGCCAGCAGCCAGACGGTAATCGCAGGTCAAGAGACCCAGTACTTC. It translates to CASSQTVIAGQETQYF. The V call is TRBV3-1, the J call TRBJ2-5; D uncertain. V was cut by 3 bases and J by 2 bases, with 16 bases left in between. This CDR3 has 16 residues. Germline V lookup: CDR1 LGHDT, CDR2 YNNKEL (reference sequence).

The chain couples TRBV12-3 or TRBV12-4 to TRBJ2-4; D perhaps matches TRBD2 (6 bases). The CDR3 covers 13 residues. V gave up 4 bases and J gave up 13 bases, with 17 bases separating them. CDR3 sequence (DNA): TGTGCCAGCAGTTCCCAGGAGGGGCGTGAGCAGTACTTC. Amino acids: CASSSQEGREQYF.

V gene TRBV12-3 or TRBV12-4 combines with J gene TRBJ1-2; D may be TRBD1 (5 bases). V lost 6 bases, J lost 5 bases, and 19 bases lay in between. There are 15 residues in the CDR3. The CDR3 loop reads CASRDGTGEMYGYTF. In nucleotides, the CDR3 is TGTGCCAGCAGGGACGGGACGGGGGAGATGTATGGCTACACCTTC.

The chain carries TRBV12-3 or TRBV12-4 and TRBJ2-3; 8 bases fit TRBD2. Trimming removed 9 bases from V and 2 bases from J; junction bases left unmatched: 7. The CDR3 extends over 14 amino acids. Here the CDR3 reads CASLAGSLTDTQYF. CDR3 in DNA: TGTGCCAGTTTAGCGGGATCTCTCACAGATACGCAGTATTTT.

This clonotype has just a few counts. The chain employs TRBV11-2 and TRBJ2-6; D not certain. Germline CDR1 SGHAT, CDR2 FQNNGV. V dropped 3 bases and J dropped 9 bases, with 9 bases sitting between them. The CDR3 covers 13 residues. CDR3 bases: TGTGCCAGCAGCTTGGCCGGCGGCAACGTCCTGACTTTC. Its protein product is CASSLAGGNVLTF.

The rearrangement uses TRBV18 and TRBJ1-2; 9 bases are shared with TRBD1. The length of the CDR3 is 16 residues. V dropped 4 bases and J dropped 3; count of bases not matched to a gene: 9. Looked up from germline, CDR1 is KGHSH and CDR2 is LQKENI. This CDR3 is CASSQVQGALDYGYTF. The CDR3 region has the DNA TGTGCCAGCTCACAAGTACAGGGGGCGTTGGACTATGGCTACACCTTC. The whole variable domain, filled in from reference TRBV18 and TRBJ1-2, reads NAGVMQNPRHLVRRRGQEARLRCSPMKGHSHVYWYRQLPEEGLKFMVYLQKENIIDESGMPKERFSAEFPKEGPSILRIQQVVRGDSAAYFCASSQVQGALDYGYTFGSGTRLTVV.

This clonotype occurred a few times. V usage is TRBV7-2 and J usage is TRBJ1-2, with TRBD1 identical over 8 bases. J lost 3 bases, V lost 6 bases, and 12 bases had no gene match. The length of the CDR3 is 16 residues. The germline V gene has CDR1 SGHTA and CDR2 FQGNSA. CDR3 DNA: TGTGCCAGCAGGCGAGACAGGGGTTCCGAGGACTATGGCTACACCTTC. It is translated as CASRRDRGSEDYGYTF.

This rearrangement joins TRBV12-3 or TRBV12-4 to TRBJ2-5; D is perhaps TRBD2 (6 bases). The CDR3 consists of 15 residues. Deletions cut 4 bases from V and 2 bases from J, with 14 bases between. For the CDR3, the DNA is TGTGCCAGCAGTTGGACCAGGACTACTCAAGAGACCCAGTACTTC. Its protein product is CASSWTRTTQETQYF.

The CDR3 nucleotides read TGTGCCAGCAGCGTAGAGGTCGGGCTGGCCCGCAATGAGCAGTTCTTC. Translating gives CASSVEVGLARNEQFF. This rearrangement joins TRBV9 to TRBJ2-1; no definite D call. Deletions cut 0 bases from V and 6 bases from J, with 16 bases between. CDR1 is SGDLS, CDR2 YYNGEE, per germline. This CDR3 spans 16 amino acids. The full variable domain, completed using reference TRBV9 and TRBJ2-1, is DSGVTQTPKHLITATGQRVTLRCSPRSGDLSVYWYQQSLDQGLQFLIQYYNGEERAKGNILERFSAQQFPDLHSELNLSSLELGDSALYFCASSVEVGLARNEQFFGPGTRLTVL.

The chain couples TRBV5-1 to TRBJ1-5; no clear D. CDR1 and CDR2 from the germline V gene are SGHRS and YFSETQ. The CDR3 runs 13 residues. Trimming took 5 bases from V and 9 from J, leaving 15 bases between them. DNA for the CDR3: TGCGCCAGCAGAGGCGGACTTGGACTGCCCCAGCATTTT. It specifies CASRGGLGLPQHF.

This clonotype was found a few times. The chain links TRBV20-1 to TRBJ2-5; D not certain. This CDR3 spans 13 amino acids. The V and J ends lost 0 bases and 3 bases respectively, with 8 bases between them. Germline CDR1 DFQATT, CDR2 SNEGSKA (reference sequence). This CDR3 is CSARDWKKETQYF. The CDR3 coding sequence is TGCAGTGCTAGAGATTGGAAAAAAGAGACCCAGTACTTC.

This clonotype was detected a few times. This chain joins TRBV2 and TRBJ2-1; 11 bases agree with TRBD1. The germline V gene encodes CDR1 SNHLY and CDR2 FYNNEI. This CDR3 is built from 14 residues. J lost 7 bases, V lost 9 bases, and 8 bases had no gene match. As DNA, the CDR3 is TGTGCCAGGAGCGGACAGGGGGCTGGTAATGAGCAGTTCTTC. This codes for CARSGQGAGNEQFF.

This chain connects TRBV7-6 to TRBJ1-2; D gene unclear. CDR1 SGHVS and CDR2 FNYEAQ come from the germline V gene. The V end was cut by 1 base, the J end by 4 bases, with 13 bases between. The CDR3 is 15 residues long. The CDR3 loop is CASSLVAQASYGYTF. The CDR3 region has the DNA TGTGCCAGCAGCTTAGTGGCGCAGGCCAGCTATGGCTACACCTTC.

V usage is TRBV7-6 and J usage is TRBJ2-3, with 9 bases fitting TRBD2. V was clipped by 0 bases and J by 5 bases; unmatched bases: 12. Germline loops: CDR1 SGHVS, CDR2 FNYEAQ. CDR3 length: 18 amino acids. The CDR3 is CASSLAGDSGRQVDTQYF. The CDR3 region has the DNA TGTGCCAGCAGCTTAGCGGGAGATAGCGGGAGACAGGTAGATACGCAGTATTTT.